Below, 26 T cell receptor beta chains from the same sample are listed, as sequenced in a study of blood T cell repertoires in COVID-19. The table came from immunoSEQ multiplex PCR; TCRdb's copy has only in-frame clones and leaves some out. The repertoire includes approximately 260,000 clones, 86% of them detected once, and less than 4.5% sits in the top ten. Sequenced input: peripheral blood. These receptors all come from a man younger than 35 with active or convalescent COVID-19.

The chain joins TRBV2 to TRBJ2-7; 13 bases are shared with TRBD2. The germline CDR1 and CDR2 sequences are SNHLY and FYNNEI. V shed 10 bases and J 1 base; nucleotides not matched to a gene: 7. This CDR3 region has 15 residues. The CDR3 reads CAIGGLAGASYEQYF. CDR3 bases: TGTGCCATCGGCGGACTAGCGGGAGCGTCCTACGAGCAGTACTTC.

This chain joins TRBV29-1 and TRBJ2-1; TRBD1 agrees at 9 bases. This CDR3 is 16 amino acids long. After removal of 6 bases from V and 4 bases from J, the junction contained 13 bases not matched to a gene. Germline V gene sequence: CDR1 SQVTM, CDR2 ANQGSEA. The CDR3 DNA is TGCAGCGTCCGAAAGAACAGGGGGCGTCGATACAATGAGCAGTTCTTC. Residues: CSVRKNRGRRYNEQFF.

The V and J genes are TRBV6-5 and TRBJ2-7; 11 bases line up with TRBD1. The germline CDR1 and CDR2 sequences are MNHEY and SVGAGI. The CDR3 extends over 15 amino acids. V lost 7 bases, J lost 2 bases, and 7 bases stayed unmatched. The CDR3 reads CASKDPGQGAYEQYF. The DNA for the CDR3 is TGTGCCAGCAAAGATCCGGGACAGGGGGCCTACGAGCAGTACTTC.

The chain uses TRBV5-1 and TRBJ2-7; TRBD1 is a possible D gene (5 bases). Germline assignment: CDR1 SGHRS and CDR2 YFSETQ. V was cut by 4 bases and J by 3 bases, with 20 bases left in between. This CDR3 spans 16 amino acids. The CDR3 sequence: CASSPGGGALLYEQYF. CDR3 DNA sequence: TGCGCCAGCAGCCCAGGTGGTGGGGCCCTCCTCTACGAGCAGTACTTC.

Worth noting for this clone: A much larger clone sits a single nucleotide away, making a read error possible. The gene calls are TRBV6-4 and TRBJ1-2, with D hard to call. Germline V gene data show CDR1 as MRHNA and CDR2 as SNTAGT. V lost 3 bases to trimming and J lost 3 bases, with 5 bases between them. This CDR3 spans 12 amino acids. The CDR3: CASSDEDYGYTF. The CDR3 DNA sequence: TGTGCCAGCAGTGATGAGGACTATGGCTACACCTTC.

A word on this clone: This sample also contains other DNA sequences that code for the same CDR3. The CDR3 loop is CASSLAGTGVTEAFF. The DNA of the CDR3 is TGTGCCAGCAGCTTAGCCGGGACAGGGGTCACTGAAGCTTTCTTT. V usage is TRBV7-9 and J usage is TRBJ1-1, with 10 bases aligning to TRBD1. V was pared by 0 bases and J by 4 bases, with 2 bases of the junction left unmatched. Looked up from germline, CDR1 is SEHNR and CDR2 is FQNEAQ (reference sequence). The CDR3 length is 15 residues.

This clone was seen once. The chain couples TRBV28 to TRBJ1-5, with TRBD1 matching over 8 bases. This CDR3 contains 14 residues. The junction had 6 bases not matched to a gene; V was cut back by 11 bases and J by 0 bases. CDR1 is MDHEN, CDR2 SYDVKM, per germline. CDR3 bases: TGTGCCGGACAGGGTGATCATAGCAATCAGCCCCAGCATTTT. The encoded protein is CAGQGDHSNQPQHF.

CDR3 sequence (DNA): TGTGCCAGCAGCCCGGGGACTAGCGGGGGGGAGACCCAGTACTTC. Translation: CASSPGTSGGETQYF. The chain recombines TRBV11-2 with TRBJ2-5, with TRBD2 identical over 15 bases. This CDR3 is 15 amino acids long. J lost 5 bases, V lost 5 bases, and 3 bases had no gene match. Germline V CDR1 and CDR2: SGHAT, FQNNGV.

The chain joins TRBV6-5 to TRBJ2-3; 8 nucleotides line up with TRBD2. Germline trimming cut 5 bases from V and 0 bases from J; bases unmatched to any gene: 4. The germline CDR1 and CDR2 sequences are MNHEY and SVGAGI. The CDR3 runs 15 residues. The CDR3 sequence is CASSSSGESTDTQYF. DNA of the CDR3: TGTGCCAGCAGTAGTAGCGGGGAAAGCACAGATACGCAGTATTTT.

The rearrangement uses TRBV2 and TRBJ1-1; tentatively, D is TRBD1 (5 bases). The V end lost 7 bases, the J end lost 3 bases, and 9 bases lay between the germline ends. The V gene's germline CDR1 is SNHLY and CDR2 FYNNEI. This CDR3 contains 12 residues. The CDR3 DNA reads TGTGCCAGCAATAAAGGGGACACTGAAGCTTTCTTT. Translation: CASNKGDTEAFF.

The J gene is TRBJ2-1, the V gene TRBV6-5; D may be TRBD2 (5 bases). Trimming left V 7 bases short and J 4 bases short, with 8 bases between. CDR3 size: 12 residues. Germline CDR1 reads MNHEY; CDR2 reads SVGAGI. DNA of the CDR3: TGTGCCAGCAATCGGGATTACAATGAGCAGTTCTTC. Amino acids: CASNRDYNEQFF.

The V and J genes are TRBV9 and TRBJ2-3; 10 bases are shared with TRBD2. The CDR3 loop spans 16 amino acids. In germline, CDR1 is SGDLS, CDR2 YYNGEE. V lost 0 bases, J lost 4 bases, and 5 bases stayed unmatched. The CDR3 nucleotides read TGTGCCAGCAGCGTAGGGGGGACTAGCGTTGCAGATACGCAGTATTTT. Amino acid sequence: CASSVGGTSVADTQYF. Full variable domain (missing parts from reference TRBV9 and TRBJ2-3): DSGVTQTPKHLITATGQRVTLRCSPRSGDLSVYWYQQSLDQGLQFLIQYYNGEERAKGNILERFSAQQFPDLHSELNLSSLELGDSALYFCASSVGGTSVADTQYFGPGTRLTVL.

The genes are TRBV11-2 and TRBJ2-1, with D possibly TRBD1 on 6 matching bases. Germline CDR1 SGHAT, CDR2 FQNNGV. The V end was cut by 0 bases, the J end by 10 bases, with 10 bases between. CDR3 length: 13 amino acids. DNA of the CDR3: TGTGCCAGCAGCTTAGATTACCAGGGGGAGCAGTTCTTC. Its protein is CASSLDYQGEQFF.

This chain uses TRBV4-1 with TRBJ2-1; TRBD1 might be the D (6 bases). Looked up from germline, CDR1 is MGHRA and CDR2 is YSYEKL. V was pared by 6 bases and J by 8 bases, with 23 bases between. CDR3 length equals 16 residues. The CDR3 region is CASRLDPGHSYDEQFF. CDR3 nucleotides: TGCGCCAGCAGACTCGACCCGGGACATAGTTACGATGAGCAGTTCTTC.

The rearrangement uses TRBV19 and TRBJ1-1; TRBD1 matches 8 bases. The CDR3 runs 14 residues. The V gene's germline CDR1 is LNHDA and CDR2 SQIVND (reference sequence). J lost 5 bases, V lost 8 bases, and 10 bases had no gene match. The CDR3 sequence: CASYTGGQHTEAFF. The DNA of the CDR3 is TGTGCCAGTTACACAGGGGGACAACATACTGAAGCTTTCTTT.

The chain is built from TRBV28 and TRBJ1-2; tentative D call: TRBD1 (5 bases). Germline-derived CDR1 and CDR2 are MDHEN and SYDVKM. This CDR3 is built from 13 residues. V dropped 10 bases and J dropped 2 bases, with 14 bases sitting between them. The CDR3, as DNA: TGTGCCACCCAAGAGAAGGGGAACTATGGCTACACCTTC. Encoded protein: CATQEKGNYGYTF.

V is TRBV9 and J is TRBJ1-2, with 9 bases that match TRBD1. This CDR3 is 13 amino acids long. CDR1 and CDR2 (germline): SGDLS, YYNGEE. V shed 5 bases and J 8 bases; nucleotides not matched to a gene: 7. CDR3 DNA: TGTGCCAGCAGACACGACAGGGGGTACGGCTACACCTTC. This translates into CASRHDRGYGYTF. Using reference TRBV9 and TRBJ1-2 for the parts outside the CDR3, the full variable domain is DSGVTQTPKHLITATGQRVTLRCSPRSGDLSVYWYQQSLDQGLQFLIQYYNGEERAKGNILERFSAQQFPDLHSELNLSSLELGDSALYFCASRHDRGYGYTFGSGTRLTVV.

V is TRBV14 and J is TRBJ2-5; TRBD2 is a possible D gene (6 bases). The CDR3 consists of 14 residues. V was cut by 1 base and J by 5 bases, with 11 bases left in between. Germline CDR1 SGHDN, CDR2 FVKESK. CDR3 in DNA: TGTGCCAGCAGCCAAGTCGGGACTGTGGAGACCCAGTACTTC. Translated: CASSQVGTVETQYF. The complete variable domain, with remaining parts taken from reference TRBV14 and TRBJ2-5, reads EAGVTQFPSHSVIEKGQTVTLRCDPISGHDNLYWYRRVMGKEIKFLLHFVKESKQDESGMPNNRFLAERTGGTYSTLKVQPAELEDSGVYFCASSQVGTVETQYFGPGTRLLVL.

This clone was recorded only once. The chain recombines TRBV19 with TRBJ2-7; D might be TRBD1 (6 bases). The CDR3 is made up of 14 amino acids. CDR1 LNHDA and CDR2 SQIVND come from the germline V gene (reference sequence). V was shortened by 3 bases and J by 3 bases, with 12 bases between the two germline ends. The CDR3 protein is CASSIRTANYEQYF. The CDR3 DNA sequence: TGTGCCAGTAGTATCCGGACAGCGAACTACGAGCAGTACTTC.

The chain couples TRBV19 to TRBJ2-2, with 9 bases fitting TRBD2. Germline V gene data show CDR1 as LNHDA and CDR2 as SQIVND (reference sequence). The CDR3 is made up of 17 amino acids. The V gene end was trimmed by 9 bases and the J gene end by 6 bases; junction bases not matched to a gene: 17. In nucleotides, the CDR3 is TGTGCCAGCCATGGAATGTCAGGGACTAGCTCCGCCGGGGAGCTGTTTTTT. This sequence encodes CASHGMSGTSSAGELFF.

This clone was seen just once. The CDR3 region is CASSYSGGNIDTQYF. The CDR3 bases are TGTGCCAGCAGTTACTCAGGCGGGAATATAGATACGCAGTATTTT. This chain uses TRBV6-5 with TRBJ2-3, with D possibly TRBD2 on 6 matching bases. This CDR3 has 15 amino acids. Trimming removed 0 bases at V and 5 bases at J, with 12 bases between. Germline V gene sequence: CDR1 MNHEY, CDR2 SVGAGI.

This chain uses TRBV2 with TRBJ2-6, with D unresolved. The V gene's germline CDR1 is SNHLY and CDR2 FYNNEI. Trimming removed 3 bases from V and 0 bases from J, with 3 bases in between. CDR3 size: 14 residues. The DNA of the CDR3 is TGTGCCAGCAGTGATTACTCTGGGGCCAACGTCCTGACTTTC. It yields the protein CASSDYSGANVLTF. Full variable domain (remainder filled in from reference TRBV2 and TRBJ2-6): EPEVTQTPSHQVTQMGQEVILRCVPISNHLYFYWYRQILGQKVEFLVSFYNNEISEKSEIFDDQFSVERPDGSNFTLKIRSTKLEDSAMYFCASSDYSGANVLTFGAGSRLTVL.

This CDR3 reads CASSPDLKNRGRGAGELFF. The DNA for the CDR3 is TGTGCCAGCAGTCCCGATCTCAAAAACAGGGGGCGCGGGGCCGGGGAGCTGTTTTTT. J is TRBJ2-2 and V is TRBV6-2 or TRBV6-3; 9 bases align to TRBD1. The CDR3 totals 19 residues. V shed 5 bases and J 6 bases; nucleotides not matched to a gene: 19. CDR1 and CDR2 from the germline V gene are MNHEY and SVGEGT.

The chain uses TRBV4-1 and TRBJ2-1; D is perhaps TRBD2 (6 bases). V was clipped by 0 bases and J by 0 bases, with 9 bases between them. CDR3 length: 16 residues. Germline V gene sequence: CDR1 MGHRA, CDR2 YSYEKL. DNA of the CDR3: TGCGCCAGCAGCCAAGAGACCGGGAGCTCCTACAATGAGCAGTTCTTC. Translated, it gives CASSQETGSSYNEQFF.

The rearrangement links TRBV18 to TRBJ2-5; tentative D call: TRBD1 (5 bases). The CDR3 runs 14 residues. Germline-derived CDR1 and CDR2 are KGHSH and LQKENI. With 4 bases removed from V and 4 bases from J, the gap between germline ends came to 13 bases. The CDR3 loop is CASSLSSGSETQYF. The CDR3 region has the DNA TGTGCCAGCTCACTCTCCTCAGGGTCAGAGACCCAGTACTTC.

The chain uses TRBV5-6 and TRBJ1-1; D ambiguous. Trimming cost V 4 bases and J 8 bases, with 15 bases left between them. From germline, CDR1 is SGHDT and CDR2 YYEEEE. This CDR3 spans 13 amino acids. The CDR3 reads CASSLTTDIEAFF. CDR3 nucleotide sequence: TGTGCCAGCAGCCTAACAACAGATATCGAAGCTTTCTTT.